The 32 T cell receptor beta chains below come from one sample, sequenced in a study of blood T cell repertoires in COVID-19. The data were produced by immunoSEQ multiplex PCR, yet TCRdb's version contains in-frame clones alone and is incomplete. The sample yields over 200,000 clones, 80% to 95% seen once. Sequencing was performed on peripheral blood. The receptors here all came from a man aged 55-75 years with COVID-19, enrolled during active disease.

The gene calls are TRBV7-2 and TRBJ1-1, with D perhaps TRBD1 (6 bases). From germline, CDR1 is SGHTA and CDR2 FQGNSA. Trimming removed 4 bases from V and 2 bases from J, with 8 bases in between. The CDR3 length is 13 residues. The CDR3 DNA reads TGTGCCAGCAGCTCACAGGGAAACACTGAAGCTTTCTTT. Translating it yields CASSSQGNTEAFF.

The V call is TRBV6-2 or TRBV6-3, the J call TRBJ1-6, with TRBD1 matching over 9 bases. V was pared by 6 bases and J by 5 bases, with 8 bases of the junction left unmatched. Germline CDR1 and CDR2: MNHEY and SVGEGT. The CDR3 totals 16 residues. The CDR3 loop is CASSTTGGLDNSPLHF. CDR3 coding DNA: TGTGCCAGCAGCACGACAGGGGGGCTGGATAATTCACCCCTCCACTTT.

In this sample, this clone turned up once. The V and J genes are TRBV9 and TRBJ2-1; no firm D call. From germline, CDR1 is SGDLS and CDR2 YYNGEE. The V end lost 3 bases, the J end lost 10 bases, and 20 bases lay between the germline ends. The CDR3 totals 15 residues. The CDR3 nucleotides are TGTGCCAGCAGCGCCTACGCTAAACTTGGTTGGGAGCAGTTCTTC. This sequence encodes CASSAYAKLGWEQFF.

This chain connects TRBV28 to TRBJ2-2; the match to TRBD2 covers 7 bases. Germline V CDR1 and CDR2: MDHEN, SYDVKM. J was trimmed by 0 bases and V by 3 bases; bases with no gene match: 1. The CDR3 loop spans 15 amino acids. CDR3 DNA sequence: TGTGCCAGCAGTTTCGGGGGGTCGAACACCGGGGAGCTGTTTTTT. It is translated as CASSFGGSNTGELFF.

The chain recombines TRBV5-1 with TRBJ2-1; 8 bases are a match to TRBD2. The CDR3 loop spans 16 amino acids. V lost 0 bases to trimming and J lost 10 bases; unmatched junction nucleotides: 12. The germline gives CDR1 SGHRS, CDR2 YFSETQ. CDR3 loop: CASSLEPAGVAGEQFF. CDR3 DNA: TGCGCCAGCAGCTTGGAGCCAGCGGGAGTGGCGGGGGAGCAGTTCTTC.

The V and J genes are TRBV3-1 (or the pseudogene TRBV3-2) and TRBJ2-2; maybe TRBD1 (6 bases). Germline V gives CDR1 LGHDT, CDR2 YNNKEL (reference sequence). Trimming left V 4 bases short and J 3 bases short, with 12 bases between. This CDR3 spans 15 amino acids. DNA for the CDR3: TGTGCCAGCAGCCCCTTGGGACAATACACCGGGGAGCTGTTTTTT. Translated, it gives CASSPLGQYTGELFF.

This clone was observed once. V usage is TRBV6-5 and J usage is TRBJ2-7, with a tentative D call TRBD1 (6 bases). The germline V gene has CDR1 MNHEY and CDR2 SVGAGI. This CDR3 is built from 14 residues. Trimming took 6 bases from V and 3 from J, leaving 15 bases between them. Here the CDR3 reads CASRTPSGHYEQYF. CDR3 nucleotide sequence: TGTGCCAGCAGGACTCCCTCGGGACACTACGAGCAGTACTTC.

V and J are TRBV25-1 and TRBJ1-1; TRBD1 matches at 9 bases. J was trimmed by 5 bases and V by 6 bases; bases with no gene match: 7. CDR1 is MGHDK and CDR2 is SYGVNS in the germline V gene. There are 14 residues in the CDR3. The CDR3 reads CASRPGQGKTEAFF. CDR3 coding DNA: TGTGCCAGCAGACCCGGACAGGGGAAGACTGAAGCTTTCTTT.

V usage is TRBV5-1 and J usage is TRBJ2-5; tentatively, D is TRBD2 (5 bases). Trimming took off 4 bases at V and 5 bases at J, with 9 bases between the two ends. CDR1 SGHRS and CDR2 YFSETQ come from the germline V gene. The CDR3 covers 12 residues. The CDR3 DNA sequence: TGCGCCAGCAGCATGACTACGGAGACCCAGTACTTC. Translation gives CASSMTTETQYF. The variable domain in full, with the rest retrieved from reference TRBV5-1 and TRBJ2-5, is KAGVTQTPRYLIKTRGQQVTLSCSPISGHRSVSWYQQTPGQGLQFLFEYFSETQRNKGNFPGRFSGRQFSNSRSEMNVSTLELGDSALYLCASSMTTETQYFGPGTRLLVL.

This rearrangement joins TRBV19 to TRBJ2-7, with 8 bases lining up with TRBD2. The CDR3 has 14 residues. Germline V gene lookup returns CDR1 LNHDA and CDR2 SQIVND (reference sequence). J was trimmed by 0 bases and V by 6 bases; bases with no gene match: 4. The chain's CDR3 is CASSTAGASYEQYF. The CDR3 DNA sequence: TGTGCCAGTAGCACAGCGGGAGCCTCCTACGAGCAGTACTTC.

The rearrangement joins TRBV4-1 to TRBJ1-1, with 9 bases lining up with TRBD1. The V and J ends lost 1 base and 0 bases, in that order; junction bases with no gene match: 6. In germline, CDR1 is MGHRA, CDR2 YSYEKL. This CDR3 spans 17 amino acids. CDR3 sequence: CASSQVQGASMNTEAFF. In nucleotides, the CDR3 is TGCGCCAGCAGCCAAGTACAGGGGGCGTCTATGAACACTGAAGCTTTCTTT.

The CDR3 spells CASSPGEQYNEQFF. The CDR3 DNA reads as TGTGCCAGCTCACCTGGGGAGCAGTACAATGAGCAGTTCTTC. V and J are TRBV18 and TRBJ2-1, with D tentatively TRBD2 (5 bases). The CDR3 is 14 amino acids. Per the germline V gene, CDR1 is KGHSH and CDR2 is LQKENI. V lost 3 bases, J lost 4 bases, and 10 bases lay in between. The complete variable domain, with remaining parts taken from reference TRBV18 and TRBJ2-1, reads NAGVMQNPRHLVRRRGQEARLRCSPMKGHSHVYWYRQLPEEGLKFMVYLQKENIIDESGMPKERFSAEFPKEGPSILRIQQVVRGDSAAYFCASSPGEQYNEQFFGPGTRLTVL.

This chain uses TRBV5-4 with TRBJ1-2; 10 bases line up with TRBD1. V was pared by 2 bases and J by 3 bases, with 10 bases of the junction left unmatched. The germline V gene encodes CDR1 SGHNT and CDR2 YYREEE (reference sequence). The CDR3 contains 17 residues. The CDR3 sequence: CASSFPTGGRWDYGYTF. CDR3 coding DNA: TGTGCCAGCAGCTTCCCGACAGGGGGCCGATGGGACTATGGCTACACCTTC. Full variable domain (rest looked up from reference TRBV5-4 and TRBJ1-2): ETGVTQSPTHLIKTRGQQVTLRCSSQSGHNTVSWYQQALGQGPQFIFQYYREEENGRGNFPPRFSGLQFPNYSSELNVNALELDDSALYLCASSFPTGGRWDYGYTFGSGTRLTVV.

The chain employs TRBV6-1 and TRBJ1-2; D call uncertain. Trimming removed 3 bases at V and 4 bases at J, with 18 bases between. CDR1 and CDR2 from the germline V gene are MNHNS and SASEGT. This CDR3 has 16 residues. The CDR3 here is CASSDFQQANGYGYTF. In DNA, the CDR3 is TGTGCCAGCAGTGATTTCCAGCAGGCAAATGGCTATGGCTACACCTTC.

The gene calls are TRBV4-2 and TRBJ1-5; 12 nucleotides align to TRBD1. V gave up 0 bases and J gave up 6 bases; unmatched junction bases: 6. Germline values: CDR1 LGHNA, CDR2 YNFKEQ. The CDR3 loop spans 17 amino acids. CDR3 nucleotides: TGTGCCAGCAGCCAAGATGGGGGACAGGGGGCTGTTCAGCCCCAGCATTTT. Its protein is CASSQDGGQGAVQPQHF.

The chain couples TRBV27 to TRBJ2-7, with 12 bases aligning to TRBD2. The CDR3 is made up of 16 amino acids. The V gene's germline CDR1 is MNHEY and CDR2 SMNVEV (reference sequence). After removal of 6 bases from V and 6 bases from J, the junction contained 12 bases not matched to a gene. In DNA, the CDR3 is TGTGCCAGCAGACCAGGGACTAGCGGGCGACGGGGCGAGCAGTACTTC. It codes for CASRPGTSGRRGEQYF.

This chain connects TRBV5-1 to TRBJ2-1, with TRBD2 matching over 14 bases. CDR3 size: 17 residues. Trimming removed 0 bases from V and 6 bases from J; junction bases left unmatched: 5. Germline values: CDR1 SGHRS, CDR2 YFSETQ. The CDR3 nucleotides are TGCGCCAGCAGCTTGGCCCGACTAGCGGGGGGGCCCAATGAGCAGTTCTTC. Amino acids: CASSLARLAGGPNEQFF.

The genes are TRBV12-3 or TRBV12-4 and TRBJ1-1; D perhaps matches TRBD1 (5 bases). V shed 4 bases and J shed 7 bases, with 13 bases lying between them. There are 13 residues in the CDR3. The DNA of the CDR3 is TGTGCCAGCAGTTCGCGGGGGTACGGTGAAGCTTTCTTT. This translates into CASSSRGYGEAFF.

The chain carries TRBV7-9 and TRBJ2-7; 11 nucleotides line up with TRBD1. Germline V gene sequence: CDR1 SEHNR, CDR2 FQNEAQ (reference sequence). The CDR3 has 16 amino acids. Unmatched junction bases numbered 9, after V lost 5 bases and J lost 3 bases. The CDR3 bases are TGTGCCAGCAGCCTACTAAGGGACAGGGGGGGCTACGAGCAGTACTTC. Translated, it gives CASSLLRDRGGYEQYF.

This chain links TRBV3-1 (or the pseudogene TRBV3-2) with TRBJ2-5, with 10 positions matching TRBD1. From germline, CDR1 is LGHDT and CDR2 YNNKEL (reference sequence). This CDR3 has 17 residues. The ends lost 2 bases at V and 2 bases at J; junction bases unmatched: 8. The CDR3 nucleotides are TGTGCCAGCAGCCAAAAGCCCGGGACAGGGGTACAAGAGACCCAGTACTTC. Translation: CASSQKPGTGVQETQYF.

The J gene is TRBJ1-1, the V gene TRBV7-2; D is possibly TRBD1 (5 bases). This CDR3 is built from 15 residues. Trimming shortened V by 4 bases and J by 4 bases, and 16 bases separated the two germline ends. Germline V gene lookup returns CDR1 SGHTA and CDR2 FQGNSA. The CDR3 DNA follows: TGTGCCAGCAGCTCACCACTTGACAGCCTCACTGAAGCTTTCTTT. This sequence encodes CASSSPLDSLTEAFF. Complete variable domain (other parts from reference TRBV7-2 and TRBJ1-1): GAGVSQSPSNKVTEKGKDVELRCDPISGHTALYWYRQSLGQGLEFLIYFQGNSAPDKSGLPSDRFSAERTGGSVSTLTIQRTQQEDSAVYLCASSSPLDSLTEAFFGQGTRLTVV.

The chain is built from TRBV5-4 and TRBJ1-2; a possible D gene is TRBD1 (6 bases). Trimming took off 0 bases at V and 6 bases at J, with 18 bases between the two ends. The V gene's germline CDR1 is SGHNT and CDR2 YYREEE (reference sequence). The CDR3 consists of 16 residues. This CDR3 reads CASSLDPQDRLNGYTF. CDR3 nucleotide sequence: TGTGCCAGCAGCTTGGATCCACAAGACAGGCTGAATGGCTACACCTTC.

This clone was counted ten times or more. The chain uses TRBV3-1 (or the pseudogene TRBV3-2) and TRBJ2-7, with TRBD1 as a possible D gene (6 bases). Deletions cut 8 bases from V and 3 bases from J, with 11 bases between. Germline lookup yields CDR1 LGHDT and CDR2 YNNKEL (reference sequence). CDR3 length equals 12 residues. The chain's CDR3 is CASSTGNYEQYF. CDR3 DNA: TGTGCCAGCTCGACAGGAAACTACGAGCAGTACTTC.

The CDR3 is CAWNAGVREQYF. The CDR3 DNA is TGTGCCTGGAACGCCGGGGTCCGTGAGCAGTACTTC. V usage is TRBV30 and J usage is TRBJ2-7, with D maybe TRBD2 (5 bases). In germline, CDR1 is GTSNPN, CDR2 SVGIG (reference sequence). The CDR3 runs to 12 residues. The germline V and J ends were trimmed by 4 bases and 7 bases, with 14 bases remaining between them.

This chain uses TRBV2 with TRBJ1-4; a weak D match, TRBD1 (5 bases). CDR1 is SNHLY and CDR2 is FYNNEI in the germline V gene. This CDR3 region has 15 residues. Deletions cut 1 base from V and 10 bases from J, with 16 bases between. CDR3 bases: TGTGCCAGCAGTGAAGAGGGCAGGGTGGAAAGAAAACTGTTTTTT. Its translation: CASSEEGRVERKLFF.

The chain uses TRBV10-3 and TRBJ1-2; 7 nucleotides align to TRBD1. The CDR3 has 14 residues. Germline CDR1 reads ENHRY; CDR2 reads SYGVKD. V trimming: 4 bases; J trimming: 0 bases; junction bases outside the gene matches: 2. CDR3 nucleotides: TGTGCCATCAGTGGGGACAGCGCTAACTATGGCTACACCTTC. Translated, it gives CAISGDSANYGYTF.

The chain employs TRBV30 and TRBJ1-1, with TRBD1 as a possible D gene (5 bases). The CDR3 runs 15 residues. Germline CDR1 GTSNPN, CDR2 SVGIG (reference sequence). V shed 3 bases and J shed 5 bases, with 19 bases lying between them. The CDR3 region has the DNA TGTGCCTGGAGCGGGCAGGGAAGGTCTGGGACTGAAGCTTTCTTT. Protein sequence: CAWSGQGRSGTEAFF. The variable domain in full, with the rest retrieved from reference TRBV30 and TRBJ1-1, is SQTIHQWPATLVQPVGSPLSLECTVEGTSNPNLYWYRQAAGRGLQLLFYSVGIGQISSEVPQNLSASRPQDRQFILSSKKLLLSDSGFYLCAWSGQGRSGTEAFFGQGTRLTVV.

V gene TRBV25-1 combines with J gene TRBJ2-3; 8 nucleotides line up with TRBD1. V trimming: 5 bases; J trimming: 4 bases; junction bases outside the gene matches: 8. Germline V gene data show CDR1 as MGHDK and CDR2 as SYGVNS. CDR3 length: 15 amino acids. CDR3 residues: CASSTGGLQADTQYF. The CDR3 nucleotides are TGTGCCAGCAGTACAGGGGGGCTTCAGGCAGATACGCAGTATTTT.

This clone is a singleton in its sample. This CDR3 is CASSLGQGASYF. In DNA form, the CDR3 reads TGTGCCAGCAGCTTAGGACAGGGCGCTTCGTACTTC. The chain has TRBV7-9 and TRBJ2-5; TRBD1 matches at 7 bases. The CDR3 totals 12 residues. J lost 13 bases, V lost 1 base, and 6 bases had no gene match. Germline-derived CDR1 and CDR2 are SEHNR and FQNEAQ (reference sequence).

The chain couples TRBV28 to TRBJ2-1; 9 bases are a match to TRBD2. Germline-derived CDR1 and CDR2 are MDHEN and SYDVKM. CDR3 length: 15 amino acids. V was pared by 4 bases and J by 12 bases, with 13 bases of the junction left unmatched. The CDR3 sequence is CASSSPSASGVPQFF. The CDR3 DNA reads as TGTGCCAGCAGTTCTCCCAGTGCTAGCGGGGTGCCGCAGTTCTTC.

V usage is TRBV29-1 and J usage is TRBJ2-1; 10 nucleotides align to TRBD2. CDR3 length equals 16 residues. V shed 1 base, J shed 0 bases, and the junction held 3 bases outside the gene matches. Per the germline V gene, CDR1 is SQVTM and CDR2 is ANQGSEA. The CDR3 DNA reads TGCAGCGTTGAAGGGACTAGCGGAAGCTCCTACAATGAGCAGTTCTTC. This sequence encodes CSVEGTSGSSYNEQFF.

This chain joins TRBV3-1 (or the pseudogene TRBV3-2) and TRBJ2-5, with TRBD1 matching 7 bases. From germline, CDR1 is LGHDT and CDR2 YNNKEL (reference sequence). V was pared by 1 base and J by 5 bases, with 7 bases of the junction left unmatched. There are 15 residues in the CDR3. This CDR3 reads CASSQGVQGWETQYF. The DNA of the CDR3 is TGTGCCAGCAGCCAAGGGGTACAGGGGTGGGAGACCCAGTACTTC.